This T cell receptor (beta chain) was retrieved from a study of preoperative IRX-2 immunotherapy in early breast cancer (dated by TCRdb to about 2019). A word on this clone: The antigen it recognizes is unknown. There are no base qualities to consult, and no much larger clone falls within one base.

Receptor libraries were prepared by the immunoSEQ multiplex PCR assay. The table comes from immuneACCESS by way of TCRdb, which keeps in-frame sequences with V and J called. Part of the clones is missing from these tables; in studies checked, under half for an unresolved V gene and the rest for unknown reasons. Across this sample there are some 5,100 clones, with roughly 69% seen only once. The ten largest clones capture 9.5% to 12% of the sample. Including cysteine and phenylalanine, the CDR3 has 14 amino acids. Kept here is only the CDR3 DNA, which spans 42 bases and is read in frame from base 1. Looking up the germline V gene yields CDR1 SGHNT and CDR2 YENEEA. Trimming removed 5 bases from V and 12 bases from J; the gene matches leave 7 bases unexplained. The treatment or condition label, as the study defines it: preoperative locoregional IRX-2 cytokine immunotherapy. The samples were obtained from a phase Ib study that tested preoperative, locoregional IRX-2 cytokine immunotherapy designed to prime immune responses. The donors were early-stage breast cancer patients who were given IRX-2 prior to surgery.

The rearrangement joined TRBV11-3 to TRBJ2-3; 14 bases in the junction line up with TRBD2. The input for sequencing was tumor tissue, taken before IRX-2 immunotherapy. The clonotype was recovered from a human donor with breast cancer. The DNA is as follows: TGTGCCAGCAGCCCCGGGACTAGCGGGAGCATACAGTATTTT. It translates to CASSPGTSGSIQYF.